This T cell receptor beta chain is from a study of cytomegalovirus exposure and HLA in healthy donors (dated by TCRdb to the late 2010s). Describing the broader study: In an earlier analysis of some 550 of the donors, 276 Gb of sequence data and 100 million or so unique TCR beta sequences from roughly 190 million T cells were reported. Alongside the repertoire data, information on donor age, sex, ethnicity and CMV serostatus was compiled. To predict cytomegalovirus infection status, the study brought together high-throughput TCR immunosequencing, statistical association of individual TCRs with disease status, and machine learning. In a later analysis, previously published TCR beta repertoires from 666 donors were re-analyzed and high-resolution HLA genotyping was added so that TCR occurrence patterns could be studied. A separate validation cohort of roughly 110 different subjects was used in addition to the roughly 640-subject first cohort. The aim of the study was to test whether cataloging public T cell receptors could identify signatures of past pathogen exposure. The genetic ancestry cluster associated with self-reported Caucasian donors included 80% to 90% of the 350 to 500 genotyped donors. An earlier analysis of several hundred of the donors applied high-throughput TCR beta sequencing to assess whether each TCR beta V gene segment acted as functional or pseudogenic. Among 398 genotyped donors of the cohort, an average of around 240,000 unique TCR beta nucleotide sequences were sequenced per donor, around a sixth of them non-productive. Because of strong linkage in the cohort, roughly five DR-DQ haplotypes were treated as single units for association and clustering. Every repertoire in the discovery cohort had been generated on one and the same sequencing platform. The number of donors typed differed by locus, with roughly 629-640 for A, B, C, DRB1 and DQB1, around 500 for DQA1, 600 to 610 for DPA1, and approximately 470 for DPB1. In the later analysis, no new phenotypic data were used to find candidate immune exposures; instead, reliance was placed on TCR beta sequences and their occurrence across donors. An early release that covered more than 550 HLA-typed donors contained approximately 300 gigabases of sequencing data and 80 million or so unique TCR sequences. The study profiled the T cell repertoires of more than 500 subjects by immunosequencing and related them to cytomegalovirus serostatus. HLA typing included class I and class II loci at four-digit resolution. In a later genetic analysis, genome-wide SNP genotypes for about 55% of the roughly 700 donors were used, and that subset was treated as a discovery cohort. Broader findings and caveats from the paper: Because counts were too low, some 17 rarely observed V segments, including chromosome 9 orphons, were left out of the earlier analysis of some 600 of the donors. Roughly uniform sequencing depth across donors was assumed in presence/absence analyses, although this assumption may not hold. Only TCR beta chains were sequenced in this cohort, and the absence of alpha or paired-chain data limited detectable features. Assigning TCR associations to individual alleles was difficult when HLA alleles, especially DR and DQ, strongly co-occurred. A later genetic analysis reported fewer N-insertions in productive TCRs among donors in an Asian-associated ancestry cluster than the roughly 720-donor mean. In a later analysis, around 17,000 TCR beta sequences were associated with specific HLA alleles at a false discovery rate of 0.05. The only immune exposure information available for the cohort was CMV serostatus. Correlated functional status among segregating V segments might reflect linkage disequilibrium, but an unknown experimental factor could not be ruled out. In a later genetic analysis, a missense DCLRE1C variant was associated with V-gene and J-gene trimming of TCR beta chains, and the association was replicated in an independent cohort. The sequencing pipeline was judged likely to have produced a cluster of highly shared sequence variants as a technical artifact. A total of roughly 160 TCR beta chains were listed by the study as associated with cytomegalovirus. Some IMGT-functional V segments, including TRBV6-2 and TRBV6-3, could not be told apart with the 87-base-pair reads, so those segments were excluded. A later analysis found that TCR association rates varied across HLA loci, with DRB1 alleles showing the most associated TCRs and HLA-C alleles the fewest. A further reported finding was that TCR beta sequences accurately predicted the HLA-A and HLA-B alleles for most subjects in the first cohort. According to a later analysis, most CMV-associated TCR beta chains appeared to be HLA-restricted, and the HLA associations seemed to be driven largely by CMV exposure. The authors suggested that the approach could potentially be extended to other disease states and immunological phenotypes. An earlier analysis of around 500 of the donors showed that most TCR beta V segments appeared in productive rearrangements either about 87% or about 30% of the time, which broadly matched IMGT annotations. A later analysis found that HLA-associated TCR beta chains were more clonally expanded and had lower generation probabilities than equally common non-associated chains. Because HLA typing was missing for some donors at each locus, association tests included only the typed subset. Across donors, most TCR sequences were observed very rarely, whereas some public TCRs were present in many individuals. The classifier was reported to diagnose cytomegalovirus status with high specificity and sensitivity in both the original cohort and the validation cohort. Several of the top co-occurrence clusters appeared to be linked to parvovirus B19, influenza, CMV and Epstein-Barr virus, according to a later analysis. In vitro tests confirmed that a few of the cytomegalovirus-associated TCR beta chains recognize cytomegalovirus antigens.

From V the trimming removes 1 base and from J it removes 5 bases, while the gene matches leave 3 bases of the junction unaccounted for. The CDR3 runs 14 residues from the cysteine to the phenylalanine. Only the CDR3 region is kept as DNA, spanning 42 bases read in frame from base 1. Per the germline V gene, SQVTM is the CDR1 and ANQGSEA is the CDR2. Libraries were constructed by the immunoSEQ multiplex PCR assay. For the multiplex PCR, a mixture combining 60 forward primers for TCR Vbeta segments and 13 reverse primers for TCR Jbeta segments was used. The CDR3 region of rearranged TCR beta genes was amplified from genomic DNA with a multiplex PCR assay. The amplified TCR beta libraries were sequenced on the Illumina HiSeq System as 87-base-pair reads. In the source study's methods: Across the roughly 670 repertoires, a later analysis counted about 81 million unique TCR beta chains, some 11 million of which were shared by at least two donors. Raw reads were error-corrected and collapsed into unique sequences by a nearest-neighbor algorithm in which closely related sequences were merged to remove PCR and sequencing errors. V, D and J gene segments were assigned by aligning CDR3 sequences to IMGT reference sequences. Each retained sequence needed at least a six-nucleotide match to both a V gene segment and a J gene segment. A rearrangement counted as productive if the CDR3 had no stop codons and remained in frame with V and J, and every other rearrangement counted as non-productive. Following IMGT convention, CDR3 was defined as the stretch from the second conserved V-encoded cysteine up to the conserved J-encoded phenylalanine. Sequences without an unambiguous match to a single V gene segment were excluded from the earlier analysis of almost 600 of the donors. An earlier analysis of about 590 of the donors classified V segments as functional when productive rearrangements were above 56.7% and as segregating when the standard deviation between donors was above 5%. To diagnose cytomegalovirus status from the catalog of TCR beta chain sequences, a statistical classification framework was built. In a later analysis, V and J genes were assigned by comparing TCR nucleotide sequences against IMGT/GENE-DB human TR gene sequences. A later analysis assigned CDR3 sequences and most-parsimonious VDJ recombination scenarios with the TCRdist pipeline. In a later analysis, each TCR beta chain was defined by its CDR3 amino acid sequence together with its V-gene family, and reads lacking a unique V-gene family were excluded. In a later analysis, 450 to 600 highly shared, low-generation-probability nucleotide sequences were removed to address suspected cross-contamination and a sequencing artifact. For each public chain, a later analysis derived a clonal expansion index from normalized ranks of inferred template counts within each repertoire. In a later analysis, generation probabilities were computed with a VDJ recombination model fitted to out-of-frame rearrangements, and the resulting probabilities were checked against IGoR. In a later analysis, TCR-TCR, TCR-HLA and TCR-CMV co-occurrence was scored with hypergeometric tests, and a repertoire-size bias correction was applied to TCR pairs. In a later analysis, false discovery rates were estimated by permuting HLA or CMV assignments 20 times. In a later analysis, co-occurring TCRs were grouped using DBSCAN, with TCRdist sequence similarity added in when clustering inside HLA-allele-positive subsets. Repertoires with fewer than 30,000 or more than 120,000 public chains, plus five repertoires with anomalous nucleotide sharing, were excluded from co-occurrence clustering. This immuneACCESS table, as held by TCRdb, lists in-frame sequences with V and J called but not all clones. Of the missing ones, under half trace to an unresolved V gene in checked studies; the others have no known cause. V and J calls and clone size are given by that table; D and trimming were obtained from the DNA. The table for this sample lists fewer than 350,000 clones; about 90% of them were counted only once. The ten largest clonotypes hold roughly 2.1% of the sample.

Details on this clone: Its antigen remains undetermined. Base qualities are not recorded, but no much larger clone differs from it by a single base.

In total, 500 to 700 healthy bone marrow donors made up the cohort. All cohort members were sampled while nominally healthy, although unrecorded immune exposures were likely present. The donor was CMV seronegative and belonged to the group of over 300 seronegative cohort members. A peripheral blood sample was provided by each donor, and peripheral blood mononuclear cells were used for TCR beta sequencing. Genomic DNA was extracted from the blood cell samples with the Qiagen DNeasy Blood Extraction Kit. Recombination linked TRBV29-1 to TRBJ2-2; 8 bases in the junction line up with TRBD1. The sample comprised PBMCs. This sequence originates from a woman aged 18-35 years in good health and CMV-seronegative. The bases read TGCAGCGTTGAAGCCAGGGGGCCTACCGGGGAGCTGTTTTTT. Its coded protein is CSVEARGPTGELFF.